The 27 T cell receptor beta chains reported below all come from one sample, sequenced in a study of OX40 agonist ivuxolimab in advanced cancers. Generated by immunoSEQ multiplex PCR, the TCRdb table keeps only in-frame clones and is missing some. The profile covers fewer than 95,000 clones, with about 86% appearing a single time and over 5% taken by the ten largest. The sequenced sample was CD4+ or CD8+ T cells sorted from blood, obtained in a trial of the OX40 agonist ivuxolimab. These receptors were taken from an adult with an advanced solid tumor such as melanoma, head and neck, liver or kidney cancer.

The rearrangement links TRBV9 to TRBJ2-7; D gene uncertain. The germline gives CDR1 SGDLS, CDR2 YYNGEE. Trimming pared 3 bases from V and 1 base from J, leaving 5 bases between. The CDR3 spans 12 residues. The CDR3 spells CASSAGSYEQYF. CDR3 bases: TGTGCCAGCAGCGCCGGGTCCTACGAGCAGTACTTC.

Comments on this clone: Different DNA sequences within this sample yield the same CDR3. The CDR3 DNA is TGTGCCAGCAGCGTAGACGGTAGCGCAGATACGCAGTATTTT. It translates to CASSVDGSADTQYF. This rearrangement joins TRBV9 to TRBJ2-3, with D possibly being TRBD2 (5 bases). CDR1 and CDR2 (germline): SGDLS, YYNGEE. The V end was cut by 0 bases, the J end by 4 bases, with 9 bases between. This CDR3 spans 14 amino acids.

The V and J genes are TRBV19 and TRBJ1-1, with D perhaps TRBD1 (5 bases). The CDR3 runs 13 residues. The V gene's germline CDR1 is LNHDA and CDR2 SQIVND (reference sequence). V was clipped by 5 bases and J by 0 bases, with 7 bases between them. The CDR3 loop reads CASSLTVNTEAFF. CDR3 nucleotides: TGTGCCAGTAGTTTGACAGTGAACACTGAAGCTTTCTTT.

This sequence joins TRBV10-3 and TRBJ2-2; TRBD2 aligns across 7 bases. Germline V lookup: CDR1 ENHRY, CDR2 SYGVKD. The V and J ends lost 2 bases and 6 bases, in that order; junction bases with no gene match: 3. CDR3 length: 14 amino acids. The CDR3, as DNA: TGTGCCATCAGTGAGGGCGGGAGAGCCGGGGAGCTGTTTTTT. Protein sequence: CAISEGGRAGELFF.

V usage is TRBV6-6 and J usage is TRBJ1-6; D is uncertain. V lost 8 bases and J lost 7, with 12 bases in between. The V gene's germline CDR1 is MNHNY and CDR2 SVGAGI (reference sequence). This CDR3 is 13 amino acids long. The CDR3 region is CASELGSNSPLHF. DNA for the CDR3: TGTGCCAGCGAACTCGGATCCAATTCACCCCTCCACTTT.

This chain joins TRBV7-9 and TRBJ2-1; D not resolved. This CDR3 region has 13 residues. Germline loops: CDR1 SEHNR, CDR2 FQNEAQ (reference sequence). Deletions cut 6 bases from V and 7 bases from J, with 13 bases between. The CDR3 here is CASSRALGNEQFF. In nucleotides, the CDR3 is TGTGCCAGCAGTAGAGCCTTGGGGAATGAGCAGTTCTTC.

V is TRBV7-8 and J is TRBJ1-2; D perhaps matches TRBD1 (5 bases). Deletions cut 0 bases from V and 2 bases from J, with 13 bases between. Germline V CDR1 and CDR2: SGHVS, FQNEAQ. This CDR3 is built from 16 residues. The CDR3 sequence is CASSLAPRRDNYGYTF. Written as DNA, the CDR3 is TGTGCCAGCAGCTTAGCCCCTCGAAGGGACAACTATGGCTACACCTTC.

This clone has a single count. The chain combines TRBV10-1 with TRBJ2-2; D possibly corresponds to TRBD2 (5 bases). Trimming removed 0 bases from V and 4 bases from J, with 6 bases in between. Germline V lookup: CDR1 WNHNN, CDR2 SYGVQD (reference sequence). The CDR3 has 14 amino acids. The CDR3 coding sequence is TGCGCCAGCAGTGAGTCTCGGGGCACCGGGGAGCTGTTTTTT. It specifies CASSESRGTGELFF.

J is TRBJ2-1 and V is TRBV5-1; maybe TRBD2 (5 bases). CDR1 is SGHRS and CDR2 is YFSETQ in the germline V gene. This CDR3 comprises 17 residues. V dropped 1 base and J dropped 0 bases, with 14 bases sitting between them. The CDR3 DNA sequence: TGCGCCAGCAGCTTGCTGGGAATAAGCGGCTCCTACAATGAGCAGTTCTTC. This gives the protein CASSLLGISGSYNEQFF. The variable domain in full, completed from reference TRBV5-1 and TRBJ2-1, reads KAGVTQTPRYLIKTRGQQVTLSCSPISGHRSVSWYQQTPGQGLQFLFEYFSETQRNKGNFPGRFSGRQFSNSRSEMNVSTLELGDSALYLCASSLLGISGSYNEQFFGPGTRLTVL.

J is TRBJ2-1 and V is TRBV15; tentatively, D is TRBD1 or TRBD2 (7 bases each). Deletions cut 8 bases from V and 8 bases from J, with 16 bases between. Germline loops: CDR1 LNHNV, CDR2 YYDKDF (reference sequence). CDR3 length equals 13 residues. DNA of the CDR3: TGTGCCACCTCCGACCAGGGGGGGGATGAGCAGTTCTTC. The encoded protein is CATSDQGGDEQFF.

The chain carries TRBV19 and TRBJ1-5; TRBD1 matches at 9 bases. V trimming: 6 bases; J trimming: 6 bases; junction bases outside the gene matches: 15. The CDR3 extends over 17 amino acids. Germline CDR1 is LNHDA and CDR2 is SQIVND (reference sequence). The CDR3 loop reads CASRATLQGARSQPQHF. The CDR3 DNA is TGTGCCAGTAGGGCGACCCTACAGGGGGCGCGGAGTCAGCCCCAGCATTTT.

Only a few counts were recorded for this clone. The CDR3 loop reads CASSLQGAEQYV. CDR3 nucleotide sequence: TGTGCCAGCTCACTACAGGGGGCCGAGCAGTACGTC. The gene calls are TRBV18 and TRBJ2-7; 9 nucleotides agree with TRBD1. J lost 6 bases, V lost 4 bases, and 1 base had no gene match. The germline CDR1 and CDR2 sequences are KGHSH and LQKENI. The length of the CDR3 is 12 residues.

The chain uses TRBV7-8 and TRBJ2-4; the D gene is possibly TRBD1 (5 bases). V lost 2 bases and J 7 bases, leaving 9 bases between the germline ends. The CDR3 contains 13 residues. Germline V CDR1 and CDR2: SGHVS, FQNEAQ. The CDR3 here is CASSLSDSNIQYF. Written as DNA, the CDR3 is TGTGCCAGCAGCTTATCCGACAGTAACATTCAGTACTTC.

This chain links TRBV5-5 with TRBJ2-7, with 7 bases fitting TRBD2. With 5 bases clipped from V and 3 bases from J, the junction kept 11 bases outside the gene matches. The CDR3 runs 15 residues. Germline V lookup: CDR1 SGHKS, CDR2 YYEKEE (reference sequence). The CDR3 loop reads CASSFTSPGGYEQYV. The CDR3 bases are TGTGCCAGCAGTTTTACGTCCCCGGGGGGCTACGAGCAGTACGTC.

This sequence joins TRBV6-1 and TRBJ1-3; 8 bases are shared with TRBD1. V shed 4 bases, J shed 0 bases, and the junction held 8 bases outside the gene matches. The germline gives CDR1 MNHNS, CDR2 SASEGT. The CDR3 consists of 17 residues. CDR3 coding DNA: TGTGCCAGCAGTGCTGGACAGGGTTTCCTCTCTGGAAACACCATATATTTT. Translated, it gives CASSAGQGFLSGNTIYF.

This clone was seen just once. The chain uses TRBV19 and TRBJ2-1, with D possibly matching TRBD1 (6 bases). The CDR3 is 13 residues long. Germline loops: CDR1 LNHDA, CDR2 SQIVND (reference sequence). V was shortened by 9 bases and J by 5 bases, with 14 bases between the two germline ends. The CDR3 here is CASLDRRHNEQFF. In DNA form, the CDR3 reads TGTGCCAGCCTTGACAGGCGCCACAATGAGCAGTTCTTC.

The chain carries TRBV7-9 and TRBJ1-5, with D hard to call. The germline gives CDR1 SEHNR, CDR2 FQNEAQ (reference sequence). The ends were cut back, 9 bases at V and 1 base at J, with 7 bases in the middle. This CDR3 has 12 residues. For the CDR3, the DNA is TGTGCCAGTTCGGCCAGCAATCAGCCCCAGCATTTT. This translates into CASSASNQPQHF.

V gene TRBV19 combines with J gene TRBJ2-7; 11 bases match TRBD1. CDR3 length equals 14 residues. CDR1 is LNHDA, CDR2 SQIVND, per germline (reference sequence). After removal of 7 bases from V and 4 bases from J, the junction contained 6 bases not matched to a gene. The CDR3 nucleotides read TGTGCCAGTACCACCGGACAGGGGGCTTACGAGCAGTACTTC. This sequence encodes CASTTGQGAYEQYF. The full variable domain, its missing parts supplied by reference TRBV19 and TRBJ2-7, is DGGITQSPKYLFRKEGQNVTLSCEQNLNHDAMYWYRQDPGQGLRLIYYSQIVNDFQKGDIAEGYSVSREKKESFPLTVTSAQKNPTAFYLCASTTGQGAYEQYFGPGTRLTVT.

The chain uses TRBV28 and TRBJ1-1; D remains unclear. The CDR3 length is 14 residues. Germline V CDR1 and CDR2: MDHEN, SYDVKM. The V gene lost 1 base and the J gene lost 0 bases, with 6 bases spanning the gap. The CDR3 sequence: CASSLSRVNTEAFF. CDR3 DNA sequence: TGTGCCAGCAGTTTATCTCGGGTGAACACTGAAGCTTTCTTT.

This rearrangement joins TRBV27 to TRBJ2-7; D is unclear. The CDR3 loop spans 16 amino acids. Germline CDR1 MNHEY, CDR2 SMNVEV (reference sequence). The V end was cut by 0 bases, the J end by 3 bases, with 15 bases between. CDR3 nucleotide sequence: TGTGCCAGCAGTTTATCTTCTCCAGCCGCAGTCTACGAGCAGTACTTC. Its protein is CASSLSSPAAVYEQYF.

This clone was counted between two and nine times. The chain joins TRBV6-5 to TRBJ2-1; no reliable D call. CDR1 MNHEY and CDR2 SVGAGI come from the germline V gene. V lost 5 bases and J 7 bases, leaving 6 bases between the germline ends. CDR3 length equals 11 residues. CDR3 nucleotide sequence: TGTGCCAGCAGTCCCGGGAATGAGCAGTTCTTC. Translation: CASSPGNEQFF.

The chain links TRBV18 to TRBJ2-4; D possibly uses TRBD1 or TRBD2 (6 bases each). Germline CDR1 and CDR2: KGHSH and LQKENI. Trimming removed 3 bases at V and 0 bases at J, with 21 bases between. The CDR3 loop spans 19 amino acids. CDR3 sequence (DNA): TGTGCCAGCTCACCGTCCTATCTGGACTGGGGGGCAGCCAAAAACATTCAGTACTTC. Amino acids: CASSPSYLDWGAAKNIQYF.

The chain employs TRBV6-6 and TRBJ2-3; D perhaps matches TRBD2 (6 bases). The CDR3 is made up of 14 amino acids. The germline CDR1 and CDR2 sequences are MNHNY and SVGAGI (reference sequence). Trimming left V 10 bases short and J 1 base short, with 15 bases between. The CDR3 nucleotides read TGTGCCACCCTCCCCGGCGGGGGCACAGATACGCAGTATTTT. Translating it yields CATLPGGGTDTQYF.

The V gene is TRBV5-1, the J gene TRBJ1-2; 8 bases are shared with TRBD1. The CDR3 is 14 amino acids. Germline V lookup: CDR1 SGHRS, CDR2 YFSETQ. V was clipped by 4 bases and J by 4 bases; unmatched bases: 6. CDR3 amino acids: CASSNEDRVYGYTF. The CDR3 coding sequence is TGCGCCAGCAGCAACGAGGACAGGGTCTATGGCTACACCTTC.

This rearrangement joins TRBV4-2 to TRBJ2-5, with D tentatively TRBD2 (5 bases). Germline CDR1 LGHNA, CDR2 YNFKEQ. The CDR3 extends over 15 amino acids. V shed 1 base and J shed 4 bases, with 13 bases lying between them. The CDR3 loop reads CASSQAPGLSETQYF. As DNA, the CDR3 is TGTGCCAGCAGCCAAGCGCCGGGGTTGTCAGAGACCCAGTACTTC.

The CDR3: CASSHTGGEGYTF. The DNA of the CDR3 is TGTGCCAGCTCCCATACAGGGGGCGAAGGCTACACCTTC. The rearrangement joins TRBV18 to TRBJ1-2, with TRBD1 matching 9 bases. Germline loops: CDR1 KGHSH, CDR2 LQKENI. The CDR3 is made up of 13 amino acids. The V gene end was trimmed by 6 bases and the J gene end by 8 bases; junction bases not matched to a gene: 7.

This chain joins TRBV11-2 and TRBJ2-7; D unclear. Trimming left V 0 bases short and J 1 base short, with 7 bases between. Germline V lookup: CDR1 SGHAT, CDR2 FQNNGV. The CDR3 totals 14 residues. The CDR3 DNA is TGTGCCAGCAGCTTAGATCCCCATTCCTACGAGCAGTACGTC. Protein: CASSLDPHSYEQYV.